The rows below give T cell receptor beta chains drawn from one sample of a study of Ad26.COV2.S vaccination and SARS-CoV-2 variants. The assay was immunoSEQ multiplex PCR, and TCRdb's table has in-frame clones only and misses some. The sample gives under 300,000 clones, around nine tenths of which show up once; under 3% is in the top ten. This specimen was peripheral blood, taken in a trial of Ad26.COV2.S vaccine versus placebo. All receptors derive from a person aged 18-60 years who received the Ad26.COV2.S COVID-19 vaccine or a placebo. Each CDR3 is given with its conserved first and last residue. D genes are given only for firm matches. Clone size appears in some rows only: once, few, many, or a class for an expanded clone.

v_gene	len	j_gene	d_gene	abundance	CDR3aa	CDR3nt
TRBV7-9	15	TRBJ2-3	-	-	CASSLVSGSTDTQYF	TGTGCCAGCAGCTTAGTCAGCGGGAGCACAGATACGCAGTATTTT
TRBV18	14	TRBJ2-7	-	-	CASSLGSGKTEQYF	TGTGCCAGCTCCCTCGGGTCAGGGAAGACCGAGCAGTACTTC
TRBV20-1	11	TRBJ1-3	-	once	CSAPGGNTIYF	TGCAGTGCGCCGGGGGGAAACACCATATATTTT
TRBV3-1/TRBV3-2	18	TRBJ2-4	-	-	CASSHKGPNFLAKNIQYF	TGTGCCAGCAGCCACAAGGGCCCTAATTTTCTAGCCAAAAACATTCAGTACTTC
TRBV19	15	TRBJ2-1	-	-	CASSLTGDSYNEQFF	TGTGCCAGTAGTCTGACGGGGGACTCCTACAATGAGCAGTTCTTC
TRBV6-5	15	TRBJ2-1	TRBD2	-	CASHSTSGGYNEQFF	TGTGCCAGCCACAGTACTAGCGGGGGGTACAATGAGCAGTTCTTC
TRBV3-1/TRBV3-2	13	TRBJ2-3	TRBD2	-	CASRTSGSDTQYF	TGTGCCAGCAGAACTAGCGGGAGTGATACGCAGTATTTT
TRBV20-1	11	TRBJ2-5	-	-	CSARVGETQYF	TGCAGTGCTAGAGTTGGGGAGACCCAGTACTTC
TRBV6-2/TRBV6-3	15	TRBJ1-1	-	-	CASSAHRDRYTEAFF	TGTGCCAGCAGTGCCCACAGGGACCGGTACACTGAAGCTTTCTTT
TRBV6-1	14	TRBJ2-3	-	once	CASSEAGRSQAQYF	TGTGCCAGCAGTGAAGCGGGGAGGTCCCAGGCGCAGTATTTT
TRBV5-5	14	TRBJ2-1	TRBD1	once	CASSRQGAYDEQFF	TGTGCCAGCAGCCGACAGGGGGCCTACGATGAGCAGTTCTTC
TRBV2	17	TRBJ2-2	TRBD2	-	CASSALSGGANTGELFF	TGTGCCAGCAGTGCCCTTAGCGGGGGCGCGAACACCGGGGAGCTGTTTTTT
TRBV12-3/TRBV12-4	13	TRBJ2-2	-	-	CASSQETGRELFF	TGTGCCAGCAGTCAAGAGACAGGCCGGGAGCTGTTTTTT
TRBV2	13	TRBJ1-3	-	-	CASSAESGNTIYF	TGTGCCAGCAGTGCAGAAAGTGGAAACACCATATATTTT
TRBV3-1/TRBV3-2	14	TRBJ2-1	-	-	CASSQTDRDNEQFF	TGTGCCAGCAGCCAGACGGACAGAGACAATGAGCAGTTCTTC
TRBV5-1	13	TRBJ1-2	-	-	CASSLTENYGYTF	TGCGCCAGCAGCTTGACGGAAAACTATGGCTACACCTTC
TRBV19	13	TRBJ2-7	TRBD1	-	CASSMGQGGEQYF	TGTGCCAGTAGTATGGGACAGGGAGGGGAGCAGTACTTC
TRBV11-1	15	TRBJ1-6	TRBD1	few	CANRSTGNYNSPLHF	TGTGCCAACCGATCGACAGGGAACTATAATTCACCCCTCCACTTT
TRBV5-1	16	TRBJ2-5	TRBD2	-	CASSLAGRGGQETQYF	TGCGCCAGCAGCTTGGCTGGGCGGGGGGGCCAAGAGACCCAGTACTTC
TRBV6-6	15	TRBJ2-4	-	-	CASSYQYGTENIQYF	TGTGCCAGCAGTTACCAGTACGGGACCGAAAACATTCAGTACTTC
TRBV7-2	15	TRBJ2-1	-	-	CASSPWTSREAEQFF	TGTGCCAGCAGCCCATGGACGTCGCGGGAAGCAGAGCAGTTCTTC
TRBV5-4	13	TRBJ2-4	-	-	CASSLDAKNIQYF	TGTGCCAGCAGCTTGGACGCCAAAAACATTCAGTACTTC
TRBV6-1	16	TRBJ1-3	-	-	CASSEKGRGSGNTIYF	TGTGCCAGCAGTGAAAAGGGGAGAGGGTCTGGAAACACCATATATTTT
TRBV7-8	15	TRBJ1-2	TRBD1	once	CASSFGTGRGYGYTF	TGTGCCAGCAGCTTCGGGACAGGACGGGGCTATGGCTACACCTTC
TRBV6-4	15	TRBJ2-3	-	-	CASSLQGTSTDTQYF	TGTGCCAGCAGCCTACAGGGAACTAGCACAGATACGCAGTATTTT
TRBV2	16	TRBJ2-2	TRBD2	-	CASSVGLAGRTGELFF	TGTGCCAGCAGCGTGGGACTAGCGGGAAGAACCGGGGAGCTGTTTTTT
TRBV20-1	11	TRBJ1-1	-	-	CSPGRNTEAFF	TGCAGCCCGGGACGGAACACTGAAGCTTTCTTT
TRBV25-1	15	TRBJ2-1	-	-	CASSERSRTNNEQFF	TGTGCCAGCAGTGAAAGATCCAGGACCAACAATGAGCAGTTCTTC
TRBV5-6	19	TRBJ2-2	TRBD1	-	CASSWGDRGPIANTGELFF	TGTGCCAGCAGCTGGGGGGACAGGGGGCCCATAGCGAACACCGGGGAGCTGTTTTTT
TRBV24-1	15	TRBJ1-4	-	-	CATSDSTVTREKLFF	TGTGCCACCAGTGATTCGACGGTAACGCGGGAAAAACTGTTTTTT
TRBV6-1	15	TRBJ2-5	TRBD2	-	CASSEEAGGQETQYF	TGTGCCAGCAGTGAAGAAGCGGGGGGGCAAGAGACCCAGTACTTC
TRBV3-1/TRBV3-2	15	TRBJ2-2	TRBD2	-	CASYAGGPGTGELFF	TGTGCCAGTTACGCGGGAGGGCCCGGCACCGGGGAGCTGTTTTTT
TRBV6-5	14	TRBJ1-3	-	-	CASSYGGSGNTIYF	TGTGCCAGCAGTTACGGGGGATCTGGAAACACCATATATTTT
TRBV2	13	TRBJ2-2	-	-	CASQGLDTGELFF	TGTGCCAGCCAGGGGCTGGACACCGGGGAGCTGTTTTTT
TRBV20-1	13	TRBJ2-3	-	-	CSASLGSTDTQYF	TGCAGTGCTAGTTTGGGGAGCACAGATACGCAGTATTTT
TRBV19	15	TRBJ2-5	TRBD1	-	CASRETGEGVETQYF	TGTGCCAGTAGGGAGACAGGGGAAGGTGTCGAGACCCAGTACTTC
TRBV12-3/TRBV12-4	13	TRBJ2-1	-	once	CASSLSRFNEQFF	TGTGCCAGCAGTTTGAGCAGGTTCAATGAGCAGTTCTTC
TRBV12-5	16	TRBJ2-1	-	-	CASGSPRHPRAQGAFF	TGTGCTAGTGGTTCCCCTCGACATCCTAGGGCACAAGGAGCGTTCTTC
TRBV29-1	10	TRBJ2-3	-	-	CSVRGDTQYF	TGCAGCGTCAGGGGTGATACGCAGTATTTT
TRBV5-5	18	TRBJ1-1	TRBD1	-	CASSLVATGQYMNTEAFF	TGTGCCAGCAGCTTGGTGGCGACAGGGCAATACATGAACACTGAAGCTTTCTTT
TRBV2	18	TRBJ2-3	TRBD2	-	CASSESAGGPFGADTQYF	TGTGCCAGCAGTGAAAGCGCGGGGGGGCCATTTGGCGCAGATACGCAGTATTTT
TRBV7-2	16	TRBJ2-7	-	-	CASSVTGFYSSYEQYF	TGTGCCAGCAGCGTTACAGGGTTCTATTCCTCCTACGAGCAGTACTTC
TRBV12-3/TRBV12-4	13	TRBJ1-2	-	once	CASSRDGTYGYTF	TGTGCCAGCAGCCGAGACGGGACCTATGGCTACACCTTC
TRBV7-2	16	TRBJ2-1	TRBD2	-	CASSLFLAGGYNEQFF	TGTGCCAGCAGCTTATTTCTAGCGGGAGGGTACAATGAGCAGTTCTTC
TRBV5-1	17	TRBJ2-5	TRBD1	-	CASSLDRGLPGRETQYF	TGCGCCAGCAGCTTGGACAGGGGGCTCCCGGGACGAGAGACCCAGTACTTC
TRBV21-1	17	TRBJ1-1	-	-	CASSTCGQGYRGAEAFF	TGTGCCAGCAGCACTTGCGGACAGGGGTACAGGGGGGCTGAAGCTTTCTTT
TRBV18	14	TRBJ1-2	-	few	CASSPLGANYGYTF	TGTGCCAGCTCACCGTTGGGCGCTAACTATGGCTACACCTTC